This T cell receptor (beta chain) was sequenced for a study of regulatory T cells in long-lasting Graves disease. About the study: In persistent Graves' disease, antithyroid drugs had been taken for over 5 years and TSH receptor antibodies stayed positive.

Germline CDR1 is MNHEY and CDR2 is SVGAGI. Trimming cost V 0 bases and J 6 bases; bases outside gene matches: 10. The CDR3 has 16 residues. Specified time point: persistent/refractory GD, antithyroid drugs over 5 years with positive TRAb. The authors made the TCR library using RNA they extracted from PBMCs. Graves' disease diagnosis used American Thyroid Association guidelines. This clonotype has ten or more counts. Its antigen is undetermined. Libraries of TCR beta came from iRepertoire HTBI primers plus Arm-PCR of CDR3 regions. TCRdb reprocessed the multiplex PCR reads with MiXCR, giving one entry per CDR3 protein. This sample has about 660,000 distinct CDR3 sequences; 25% to 30% occur once, and the top ten carry 40% to 55%. Points from the study as a whole: The number of shared public clonotypes was higher in persistent patients (more than 2,500) than new patients (over 900).

The chain recombines TRBV6-5 with TRBJ2-5; 7 positions agree with TRBD2. This sequence was found in a female donor with Graves disease. The sequencing here drew on peripheral blood mononuclear cells (PBMCs), taken when the disease was refractory, from a patient treated with antithyroid drugs. The CDR3 DNA reads TGTGCCAGCAGTTACTCAAGGTTACGGGGGGAAAAGACCCAGTACTTC. Translated: CASSYSRLRGEKTQYF.